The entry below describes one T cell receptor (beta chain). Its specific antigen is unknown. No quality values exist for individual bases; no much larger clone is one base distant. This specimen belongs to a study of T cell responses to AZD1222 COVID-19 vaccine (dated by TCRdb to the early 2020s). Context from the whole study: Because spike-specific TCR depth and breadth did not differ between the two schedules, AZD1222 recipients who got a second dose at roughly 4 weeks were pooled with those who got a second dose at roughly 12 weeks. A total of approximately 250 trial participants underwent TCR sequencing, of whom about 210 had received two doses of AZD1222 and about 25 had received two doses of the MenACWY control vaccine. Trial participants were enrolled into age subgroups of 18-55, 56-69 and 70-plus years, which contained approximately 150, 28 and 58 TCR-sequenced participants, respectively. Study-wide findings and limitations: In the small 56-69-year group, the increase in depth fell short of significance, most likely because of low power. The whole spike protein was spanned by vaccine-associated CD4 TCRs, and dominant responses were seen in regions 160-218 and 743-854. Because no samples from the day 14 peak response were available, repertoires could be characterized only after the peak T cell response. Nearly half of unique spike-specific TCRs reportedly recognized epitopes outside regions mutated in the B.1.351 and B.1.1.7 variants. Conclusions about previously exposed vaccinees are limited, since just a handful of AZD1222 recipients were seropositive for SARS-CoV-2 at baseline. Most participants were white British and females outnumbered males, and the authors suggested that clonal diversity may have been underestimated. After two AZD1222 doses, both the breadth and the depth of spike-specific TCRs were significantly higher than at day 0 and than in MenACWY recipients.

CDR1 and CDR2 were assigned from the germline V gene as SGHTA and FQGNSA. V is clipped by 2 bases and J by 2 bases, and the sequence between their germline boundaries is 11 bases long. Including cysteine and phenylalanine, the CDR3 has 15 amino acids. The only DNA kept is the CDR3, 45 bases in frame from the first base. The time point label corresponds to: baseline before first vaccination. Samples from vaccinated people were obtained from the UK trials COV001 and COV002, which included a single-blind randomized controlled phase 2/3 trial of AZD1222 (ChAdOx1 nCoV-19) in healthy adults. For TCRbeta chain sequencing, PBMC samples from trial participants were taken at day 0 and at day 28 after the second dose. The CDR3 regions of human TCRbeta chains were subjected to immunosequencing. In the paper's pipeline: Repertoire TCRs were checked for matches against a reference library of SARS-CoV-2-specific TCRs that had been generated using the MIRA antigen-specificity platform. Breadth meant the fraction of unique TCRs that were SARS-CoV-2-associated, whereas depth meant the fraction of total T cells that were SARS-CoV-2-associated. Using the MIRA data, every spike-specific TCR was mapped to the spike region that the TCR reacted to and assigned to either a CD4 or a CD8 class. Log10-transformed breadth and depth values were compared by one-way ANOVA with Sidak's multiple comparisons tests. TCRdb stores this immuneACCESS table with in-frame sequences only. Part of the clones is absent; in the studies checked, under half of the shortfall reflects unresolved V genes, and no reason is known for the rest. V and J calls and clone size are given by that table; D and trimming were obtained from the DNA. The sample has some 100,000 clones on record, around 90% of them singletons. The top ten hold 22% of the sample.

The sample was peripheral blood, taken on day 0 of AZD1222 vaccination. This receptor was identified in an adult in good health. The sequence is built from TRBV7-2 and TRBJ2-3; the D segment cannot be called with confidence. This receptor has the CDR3 CASSLMRSYTDTQYF. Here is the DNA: TGTGCCAGCAGCTTAATGCGCTCATACACAGATACGCAGTATTTT.